This T cell receptor (beta chain) derives from a study of blood T cell repertoires in COVID-19. In the study overall: Samples taken during acute and convalescent COVID-19 were collected in the United States, Italy and Spain. PBMCs, B-cell-depleted T cells, or T cells provided the cDNA or gDNA that made up the material.

J lost 0 bases, V lost 6 bases, and 6 bases had no gene match. This CDR3 region has 15 residues. Germline V gives CDR1 SQVTM, CDR2 ANQGSEA. Measured with immunoSEQ multiplex PCR; TCRdb has only the in-frame clones, and not every one. In the table there are some 400,000 clones, around 90% of which are singletons. The rearrangement joins TRBV29-1 to TRBJ2-5; TRBD2 aligns across 11 bases. This TCR was sampled from a man aged 18 to 35 with active or convalescent COVID-19. Material: peripheral blood. CDR3 sequence reads: CSVDGLAGYQETQYF. CDR3 sequence (DNA): TGCAGCGTCGACGGACTAGCGGGCTACCAAGAGACCCAGTACTTC. Full variable domain (rest looked up from reference TRBV29-1 and TRBJ2-5): SAVISQKPSRDICQRGTSLTIQCQVDSQVTMMFWYRQQPGQSLTLIATANQGSEATYESGFVIDKFPISRPNLTFSTLTVSNMSPEDSSIYLCSVDGLAGYQETQYFGPGTRLLVL.